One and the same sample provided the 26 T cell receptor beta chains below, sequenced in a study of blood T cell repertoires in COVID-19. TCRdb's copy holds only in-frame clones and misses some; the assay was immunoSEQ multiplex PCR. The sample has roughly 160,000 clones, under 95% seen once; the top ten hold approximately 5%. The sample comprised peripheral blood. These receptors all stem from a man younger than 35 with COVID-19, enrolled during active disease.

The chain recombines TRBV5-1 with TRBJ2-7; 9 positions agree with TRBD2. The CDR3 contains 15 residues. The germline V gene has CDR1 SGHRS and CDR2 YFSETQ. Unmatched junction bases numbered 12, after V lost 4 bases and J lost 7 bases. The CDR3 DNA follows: TGCGCCAGCAGCGGACCGGGACTAGCCACTCCGGAGCAGTACTTC. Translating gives CASSGPGLATPEQYF. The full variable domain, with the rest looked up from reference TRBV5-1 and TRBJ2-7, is KAGVTQTPRYLIKTRGQQVTLSCSPISGHRSVSWYQQTPGQGLQFLFEYFSETQRNKGNFPGRFSGRQFSNSRSEMNVSTLELGDSALYLCASSGPGLATPEQYFGPGTRLTVT.

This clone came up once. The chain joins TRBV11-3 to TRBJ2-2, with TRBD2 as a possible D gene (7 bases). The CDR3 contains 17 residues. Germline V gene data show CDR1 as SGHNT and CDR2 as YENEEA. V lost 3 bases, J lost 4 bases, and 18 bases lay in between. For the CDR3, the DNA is TGTGCCAGCAGCTTCGCCCCGGGGGGCCGGGGCACCGGGGAGCTGTTTTTT. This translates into CASSFAPGGRGTGELFF.

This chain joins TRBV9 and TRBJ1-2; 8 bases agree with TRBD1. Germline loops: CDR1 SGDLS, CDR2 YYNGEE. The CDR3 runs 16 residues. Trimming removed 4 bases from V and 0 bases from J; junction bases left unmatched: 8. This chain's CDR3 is CASSPRDRSPNYGYTF. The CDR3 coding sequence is TGTGCCAGCAGCCCAAGGGACAGGAGCCCTAACTATGGCTACACCTTC. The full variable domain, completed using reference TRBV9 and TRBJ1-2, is DSGVTQTPKHLITATGQRVTLRCSPRSGDLSVYWYQQSLDQGLQFLIQYYNGEERAKGNILERFSAQQFPDLHSELNLSSLELGDSALYFCASSPRDRSPNYGYTFGSGTRLTVV.

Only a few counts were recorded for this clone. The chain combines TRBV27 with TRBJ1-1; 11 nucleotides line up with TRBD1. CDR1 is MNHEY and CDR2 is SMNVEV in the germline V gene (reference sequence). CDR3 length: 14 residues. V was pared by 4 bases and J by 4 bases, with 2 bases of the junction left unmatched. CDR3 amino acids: CASSYGTGGTEAFF. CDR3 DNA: TGTGCCAGCAGTTACGGGACAGGGGGCACTGAAGCTTTCTTT.

The CDR3 loop reads CASSDRDRGLGNEQFF. The CDR3 DNA sequence: TGTGCCAGCAGCGACAGGGACAGGGGGCTTGGTAATGAGCAGTTCTTC. The gene calls are TRBV7-9 and TRBJ2-1; TRBD1 matches 12 bases. Trimming took 5 bases from V and 7 from J; bases not matched to a gene: 9. CDR1 and CDR2 (germline): SEHNR, FQNEAQ (reference sequence). The CDR3 covers 16 residues.

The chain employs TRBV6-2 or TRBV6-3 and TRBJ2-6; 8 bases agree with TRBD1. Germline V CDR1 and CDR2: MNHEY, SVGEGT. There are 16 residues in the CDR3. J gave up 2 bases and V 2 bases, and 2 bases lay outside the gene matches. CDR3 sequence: CASSYVQGAGANVLTF. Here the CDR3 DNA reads TGTGCCAGCAGTTACGTACAGGGGGCTGGGGCCAACGTCCTGACTTTC.

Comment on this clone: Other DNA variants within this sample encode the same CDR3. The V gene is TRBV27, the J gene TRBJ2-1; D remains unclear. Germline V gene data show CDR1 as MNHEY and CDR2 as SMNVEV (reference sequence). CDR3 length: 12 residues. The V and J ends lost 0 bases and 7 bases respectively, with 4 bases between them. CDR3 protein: CASSLSRNEQFF. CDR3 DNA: TGTGCCAGCAGTTTATCACGGAATGAGCAGTTCTTC.

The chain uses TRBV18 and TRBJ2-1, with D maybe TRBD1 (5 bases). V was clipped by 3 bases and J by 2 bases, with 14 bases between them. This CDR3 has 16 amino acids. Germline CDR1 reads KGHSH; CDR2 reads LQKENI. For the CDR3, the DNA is TGTGCCAGCTCACCTTCCCAGGGCTTGACCTACAATGAGCAGTTCTTC. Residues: CASSPSQGLTYNEQFF.

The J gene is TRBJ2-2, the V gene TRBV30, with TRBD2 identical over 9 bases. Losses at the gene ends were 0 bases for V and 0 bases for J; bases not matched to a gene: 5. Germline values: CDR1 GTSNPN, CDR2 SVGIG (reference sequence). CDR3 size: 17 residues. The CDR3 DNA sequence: TGTGCCTGGAGTGTACCAGCGGGAGGTGCGAACACCGGGGAGCTGTTTTTT. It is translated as CAWSVPAGGANTGELFF.

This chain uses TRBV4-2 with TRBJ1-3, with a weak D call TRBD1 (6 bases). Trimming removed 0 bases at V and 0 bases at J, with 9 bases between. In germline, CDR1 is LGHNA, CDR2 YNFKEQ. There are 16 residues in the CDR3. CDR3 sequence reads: CASSQDPDSSGNTIYF. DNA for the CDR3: TGTGCCAGCAGCCAAGATCCGGACAGCTCTGGAAACACCATATATTTT.

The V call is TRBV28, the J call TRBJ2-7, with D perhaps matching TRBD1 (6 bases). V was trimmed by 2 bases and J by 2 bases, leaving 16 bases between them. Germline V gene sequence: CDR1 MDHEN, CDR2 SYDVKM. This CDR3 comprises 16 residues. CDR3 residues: CASSLAHRVRAYEQYF. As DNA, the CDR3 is TGTGCCAGCAGTTTAGCCCACAGGGTAAGAGCCTACGAGCAGTACTTC.

DNA for the CDR3: TGTGCCAGCAGTTTACATGGGACAGGGGATGGCTACACCTTC. It is translated as CASSLHGTGDGYTF. V is TRBV28 and J is TRBJ1-2; 10 bases fit TRBD1. Unmatched junction bases numbered 3, after V lost 2 bases and J lost 6 bases. The CDR3 consists of 14 residues. Germline V gene data show CDR1 as MDHEN and CDR2 as SYDVKM.

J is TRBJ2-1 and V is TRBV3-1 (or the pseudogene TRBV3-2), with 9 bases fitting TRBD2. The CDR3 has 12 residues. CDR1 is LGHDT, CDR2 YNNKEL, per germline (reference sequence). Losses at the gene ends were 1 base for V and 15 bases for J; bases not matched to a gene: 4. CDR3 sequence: CASSQGGTSWFF. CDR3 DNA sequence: TGTGCCAGCAGCCAAGGGGGGACTAGCTGGTTCTTC.

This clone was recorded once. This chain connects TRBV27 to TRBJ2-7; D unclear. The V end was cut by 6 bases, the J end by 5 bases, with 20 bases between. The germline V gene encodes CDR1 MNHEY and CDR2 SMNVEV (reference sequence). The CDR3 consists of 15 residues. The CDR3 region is CASSLHRLSPNEQYF. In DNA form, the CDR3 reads TGTGCCAGCAGCCTCCATAGACTGTCCCCTAACGAGCAGTACTTC.

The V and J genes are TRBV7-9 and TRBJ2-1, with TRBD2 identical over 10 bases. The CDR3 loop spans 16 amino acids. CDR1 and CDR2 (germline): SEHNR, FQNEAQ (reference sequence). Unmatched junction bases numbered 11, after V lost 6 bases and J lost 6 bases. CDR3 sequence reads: CASRYSLAGFSNEQFF. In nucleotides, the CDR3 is TGTGCCAGCAGATATTCACTAGCGGGATTTTCCAATGAGCAGTTCTTC.

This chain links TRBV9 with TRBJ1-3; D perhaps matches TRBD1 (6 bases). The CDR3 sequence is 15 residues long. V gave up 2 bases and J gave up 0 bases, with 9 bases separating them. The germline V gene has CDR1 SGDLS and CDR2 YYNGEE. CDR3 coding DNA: TGTGCCAGCAGCGTGCAGGGGAACTCTGGAAACACCATATATTTT. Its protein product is CASSVQGNSGNTIYF.

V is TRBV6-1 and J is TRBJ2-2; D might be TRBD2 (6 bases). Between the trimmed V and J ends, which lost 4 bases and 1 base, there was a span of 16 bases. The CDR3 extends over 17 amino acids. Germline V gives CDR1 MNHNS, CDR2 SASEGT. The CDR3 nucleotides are TGTGCCAGCAGTGGGGGGGTGGCTAGCCTGAACACCGGGGAGCTGTTTTTT. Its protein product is CASSGGVASLNTGELFF.

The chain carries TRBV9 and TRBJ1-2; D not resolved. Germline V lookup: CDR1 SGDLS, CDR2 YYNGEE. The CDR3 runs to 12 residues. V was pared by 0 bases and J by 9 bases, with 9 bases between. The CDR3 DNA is TGTGCCAGCAGCGTAGCTACGGGTAGCTACACCTTC. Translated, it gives CASSVATGSYTF.

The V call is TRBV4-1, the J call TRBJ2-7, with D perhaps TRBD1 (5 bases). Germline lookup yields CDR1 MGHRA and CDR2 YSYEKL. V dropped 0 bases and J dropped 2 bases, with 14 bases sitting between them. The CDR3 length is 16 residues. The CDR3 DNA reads TGCGCCAGCAGCCAAGATGGGGCAGGGTCTGCCTACGAGCAGTACTTC. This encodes CASSQDGAGSAYEQYF.

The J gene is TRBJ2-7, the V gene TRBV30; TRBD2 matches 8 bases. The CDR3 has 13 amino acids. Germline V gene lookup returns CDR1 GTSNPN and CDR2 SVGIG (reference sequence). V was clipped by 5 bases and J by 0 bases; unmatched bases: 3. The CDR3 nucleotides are TGTGCCTGGGGCGGGGGGCGCTCCTACGAGCAGTACTTC. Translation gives CAWGGGRSYEQYF.

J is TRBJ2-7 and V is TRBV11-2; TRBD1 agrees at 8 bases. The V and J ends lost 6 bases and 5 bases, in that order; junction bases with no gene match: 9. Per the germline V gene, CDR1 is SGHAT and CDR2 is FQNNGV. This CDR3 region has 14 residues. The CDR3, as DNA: TGTGCCAGCAGTAAAGGACAGGGCATCAACGAGCAGTACTTC. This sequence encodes CASSKGQGINEQYF.

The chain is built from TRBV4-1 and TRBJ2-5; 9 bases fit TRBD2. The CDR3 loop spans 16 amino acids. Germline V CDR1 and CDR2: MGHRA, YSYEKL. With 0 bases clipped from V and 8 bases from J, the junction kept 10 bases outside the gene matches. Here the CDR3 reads CASSQDRSVAGDTQYF. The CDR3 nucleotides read TGCGCCAGCAGCCAAGATCGCTCGGTAGCGGGAGACACCCAGTACTTC.

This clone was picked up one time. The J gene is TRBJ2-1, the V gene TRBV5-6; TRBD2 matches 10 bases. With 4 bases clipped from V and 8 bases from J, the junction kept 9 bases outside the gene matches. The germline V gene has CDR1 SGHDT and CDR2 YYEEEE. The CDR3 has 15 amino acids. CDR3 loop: CASSQLAGRGDEQFF. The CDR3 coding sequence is TGTGCCAGCAGCCAACTAGCGGGGCGGGGGGATGAGCAGTTCTTC.

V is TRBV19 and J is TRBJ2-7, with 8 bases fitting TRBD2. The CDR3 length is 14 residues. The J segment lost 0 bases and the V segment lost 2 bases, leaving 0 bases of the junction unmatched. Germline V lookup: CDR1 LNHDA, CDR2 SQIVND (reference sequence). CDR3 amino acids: CASSISGSSYEQYF. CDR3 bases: TGTGCCAGTAGTATAAGCGGGAGCTCCTACGAGCAGTACTTC.

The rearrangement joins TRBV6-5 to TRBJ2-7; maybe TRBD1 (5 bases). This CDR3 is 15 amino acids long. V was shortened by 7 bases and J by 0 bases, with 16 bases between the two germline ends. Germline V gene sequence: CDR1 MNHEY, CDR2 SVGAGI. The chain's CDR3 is CASIYAGDSSYEQYF. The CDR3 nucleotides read TGTGCCAGCATTTATGCCGGAGACAGCTCCTACGAGCAGTACTTC.

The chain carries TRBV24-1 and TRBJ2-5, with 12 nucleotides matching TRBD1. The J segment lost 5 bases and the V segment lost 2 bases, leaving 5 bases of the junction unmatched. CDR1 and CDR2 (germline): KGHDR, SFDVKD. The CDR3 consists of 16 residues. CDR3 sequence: CATSDSGTGGFETQYF. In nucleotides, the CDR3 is TGTGCCACCAGTGATTCGGGGACAGGGGGCTTTGAGACCCAGTACTTC.